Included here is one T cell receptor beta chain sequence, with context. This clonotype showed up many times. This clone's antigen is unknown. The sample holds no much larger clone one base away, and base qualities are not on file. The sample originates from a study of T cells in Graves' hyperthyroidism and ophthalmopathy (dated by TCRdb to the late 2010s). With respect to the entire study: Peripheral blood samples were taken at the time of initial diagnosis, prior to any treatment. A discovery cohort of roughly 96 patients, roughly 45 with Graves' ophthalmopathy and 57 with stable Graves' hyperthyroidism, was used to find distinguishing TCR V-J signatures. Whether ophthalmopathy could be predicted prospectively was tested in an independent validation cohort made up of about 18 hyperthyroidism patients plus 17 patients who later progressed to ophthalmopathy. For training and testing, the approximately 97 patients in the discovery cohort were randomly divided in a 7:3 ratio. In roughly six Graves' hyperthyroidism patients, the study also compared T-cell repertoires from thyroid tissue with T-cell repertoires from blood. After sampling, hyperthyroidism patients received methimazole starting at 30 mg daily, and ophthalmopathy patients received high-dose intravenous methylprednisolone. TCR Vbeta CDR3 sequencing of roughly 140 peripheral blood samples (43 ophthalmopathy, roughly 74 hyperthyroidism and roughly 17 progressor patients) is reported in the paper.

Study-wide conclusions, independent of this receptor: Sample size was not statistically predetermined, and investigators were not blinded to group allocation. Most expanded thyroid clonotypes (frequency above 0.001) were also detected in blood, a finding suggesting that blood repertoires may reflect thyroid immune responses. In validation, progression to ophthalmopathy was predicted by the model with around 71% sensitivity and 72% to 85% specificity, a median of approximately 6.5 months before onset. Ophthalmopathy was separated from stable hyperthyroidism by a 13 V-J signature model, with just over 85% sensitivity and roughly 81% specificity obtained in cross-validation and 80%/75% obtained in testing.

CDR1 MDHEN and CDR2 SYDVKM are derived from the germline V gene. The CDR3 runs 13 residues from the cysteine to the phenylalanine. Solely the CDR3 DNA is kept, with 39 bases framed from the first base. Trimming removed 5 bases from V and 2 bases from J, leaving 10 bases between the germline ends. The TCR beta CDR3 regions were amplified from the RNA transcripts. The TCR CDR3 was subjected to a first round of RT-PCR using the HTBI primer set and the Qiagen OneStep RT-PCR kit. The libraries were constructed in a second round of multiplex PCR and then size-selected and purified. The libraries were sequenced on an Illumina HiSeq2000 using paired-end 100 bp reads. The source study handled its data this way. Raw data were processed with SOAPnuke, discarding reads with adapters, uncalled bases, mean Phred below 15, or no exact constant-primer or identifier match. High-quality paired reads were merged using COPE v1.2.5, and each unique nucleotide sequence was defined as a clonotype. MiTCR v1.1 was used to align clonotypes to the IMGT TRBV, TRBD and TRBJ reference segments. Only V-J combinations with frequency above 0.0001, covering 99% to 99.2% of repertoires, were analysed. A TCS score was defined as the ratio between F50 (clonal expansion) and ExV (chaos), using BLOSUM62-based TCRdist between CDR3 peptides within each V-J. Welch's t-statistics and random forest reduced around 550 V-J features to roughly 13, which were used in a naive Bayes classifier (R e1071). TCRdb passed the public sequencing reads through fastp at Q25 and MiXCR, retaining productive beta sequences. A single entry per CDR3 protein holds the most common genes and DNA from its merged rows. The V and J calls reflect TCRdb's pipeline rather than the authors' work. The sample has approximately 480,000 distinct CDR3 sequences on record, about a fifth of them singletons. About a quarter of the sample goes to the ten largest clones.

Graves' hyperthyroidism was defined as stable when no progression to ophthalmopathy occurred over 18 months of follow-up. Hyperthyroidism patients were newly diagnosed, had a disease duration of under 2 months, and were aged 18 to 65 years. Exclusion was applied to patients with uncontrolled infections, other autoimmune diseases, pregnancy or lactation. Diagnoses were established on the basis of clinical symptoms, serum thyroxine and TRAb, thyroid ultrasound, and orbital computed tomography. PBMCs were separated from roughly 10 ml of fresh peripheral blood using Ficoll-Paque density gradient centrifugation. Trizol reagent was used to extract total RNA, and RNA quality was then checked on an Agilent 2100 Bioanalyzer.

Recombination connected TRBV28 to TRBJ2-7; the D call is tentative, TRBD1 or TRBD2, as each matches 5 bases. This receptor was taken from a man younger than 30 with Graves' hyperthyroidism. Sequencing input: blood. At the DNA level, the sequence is TGTGCCAGCAGTGATGGGACCCCCTACGAGCAGTACTTC. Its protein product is CASSDGTPYEQYF.